This T cell receptor (beta chain) was recovered during a study of blood T cell repertoires in COVID-19. About the research overall: Researchers got acute and convalescent COVID-19 samples from the United States, Italy and Spain. Sources were T cells, B-cell-depleted T cells, or PBMCs; the material itself was cDNA or gDNA.

Original analysis: The assay estimated nucleated cells by amplifying reference gene primers. Only in-frame clones appear in the TCRdb table, and some are missing; sequencing was by immunoSEQ multiplex PCR. V, J and clone size are taken as reported in that table, and D and trimming were inferred from the DNA itself. The sample comprises some 100,000 clones, about nine tenths of which are singletons, and 4.5% to 5.5% rests with the top ten. Trimming cost V 4 bases and J 4 bases; bases outside gene matches: 3. Germline V gives CDR1 MNHEY, CDR2 SMNVEV (reference sequence). There are 13 residues in the CDR3.

The material sequenced was peripheral blood. The receptor comes from a man aged 50 to 60 with acute or convalescent COVID-19. The chain links TRBV27 to TRBJ1-2; 7 nucleotides match TRBD1. CDR3 DNA sequence: TGTGCCAGCAGTTACAGGGGCTCCTATGGCTACACCTTC. Encoded protein: CASSYRGSYGYTF.